This T cell receptor beta chain stems from a study of shared clonotypes between healthy human individuals (dated by TCRdb to the early 2020s). A note on the overall study: A couple of women and three men aged 18 to 49 years were included in the cohort. For each donor, CD4 naive and CD4 memory were each given three plates, CD8 naive was given two plates, and CD8 memory was given one plate. To estimate repertoire size and how much clonotype sharing occurs between individuals, the study deeply sequenced the blood TCR repertoires of five healthy adults. To increase sequencing depth and limit assay-specific biases, different laboratories used diverse techniques to prepare libraries and sequence TCR repertoires. Each donor's leukapheresis produced roughly between roughly 0.85 and 9.5 billion PBMCs. The investigation overall reported the following: Rarefaction of sorted-subset datasets indicated incomplete sequencing despite the large sequencing depth. Based on pairwise subsampling, the degree of clonotype sharing among donors was expected to be affected by sequencing depth. Naive subsets generally had larger estimated clonotype richness than memory subsets. When several donors were compared, the shared fraction of clonotypes was around 5% for naive CD4, 3% to 4% for naive CD8, more than 2% for memory CD4, and 0.35% to 0.4% for memory CD8. Compared with non-shared clonotypes, clonotypes shared by all four sorted-subset donors had higher generation probabilities. The small number of donors limited the genetic and exposure-history diversity represented. Sampling was limited to blood, and TCR repertoires in tissue likely differ from TCR repertoires in blood.

At the junction V is shortened by 3 bases and J by 0 bases, with 7 bases in between. The CDR3 runs 14 residues from the cysteine to the phenylalanine. The read is trimmed to its CDR3 DNA, 42 bases read in frame from base 1. The germline V gene sets CDR1 to SGDLS and CDR2 to YYNGEE. The donors were healthy, HIV-negative adults who had no recently reported acute infections or vaccinations. Only Caucasian adults living in Nashville, Tennessee, USA were represented among the donors. CD4+ T cells were enriched by magnetic negative selection, after which naive cells were positively selected on CD45RA and the negative fraction was taken as the memory subset. Blood was obtained by leukapheresis, after which PBMCs were separated by Ficoll-Histopaque density gradient centrifugation and cryopreserved in liquid nitrogen vapor phase. Purity and quantity of every magnetically sorted T cell population were checked by analytical flow cytometry. Genomic DNA was isolated from each sorted fraction and quantified by UV absorbance on a Nanodrop 2000c.

TCR CDR3 regions were amplified from genomic DNA by multiplex PCR using the deep immunoSEQ assay. Genomic DNA extracted from each cell subset was distributed evenly over all wells of several immunoSEQ 96-well plates, and each plate served as one replicate. For sorted subsets, each replicate PCR was loaded with about 0.2 ug genomic DNA, equivalent to 25,000 to 30,000 T cell genomes. Purified libraries were measured with a Qubit 3.0 fluorometer, size-checked on a Bioanalyzer 2100, and measured again with the KAPA Library Quantification kit. Every immunoSEQ 96-well plate was sequenced on a separate single-read 150-cycle Illumina NextSeq 550 flow cell. The source study handled its data this way. Because the immunoSEQ output held only junctional sequences and lacked quality scores, the filtering could not match the filtering applied to full-length reads. To assign V/J genes and CDR3, sequences were annotated using PyIR, a Python wrapper for IgBLAST v1.9, with IMGT germline references. Reads were removed for weak V/J assignments (E-value above 1e-6), missing CDR3, stop codons, out-of-frame junctions, or ambiguous translated residues. A V3J clonotype was defined by an identical inferred V gene, J gene, and CDR3 amino acid sequence. Percentage overlap between repertoires was calculated by dividing the number of shared unique clonotypes by the size of the smaller repertoire. Three approaches were used to assess repertoire richness: RTK rarefaction, the Chao1 estimator, and Recon v2.1 estimates of unobserved clonotypes. For all TCRbeta clonotypes obtained by the gDNA method from several donors, generation probabilities were computed with OLGA. Drawn from immuneACCESS, this table holds only the in-frame rearrangements with V and J called that TCRdb kept. Clones are partly lost; checked studies trace under half to an unresolved V gene and leave the rest unexplained. V and J calls and clone size come straight from that table; D and trimming were deduced from the DNA. The sample data list approximately 2.1 million clones, and approximately 95% of these were observed just once. The ten top clones hold 0.35% to 0.45% of the sample.

Regarding this clone: This clone's antigen is unknown. One base away there is no much larger clone; base qualities are not given. The identical CDR3 is also encoded by other nucleotide sequences in the sample.

The sample consisted of naive CD4+ T cells from PBMCs. This sample's cell subset or site label indicates: CD45RA+ positively selected. The source of this sequence is a man between 18 and 29 years old in good health. Some clones in this sample may be carry-over from other donors' samples. The chain couples TRBV9 to TRBJ1-3, with the D gene not confidently named. Here is the DNA: TGTGCCAGCAGCGGGGGATCCTCTGGAAACACCATATATTTT. Protein translation: CASSGGSSGNTIYF.